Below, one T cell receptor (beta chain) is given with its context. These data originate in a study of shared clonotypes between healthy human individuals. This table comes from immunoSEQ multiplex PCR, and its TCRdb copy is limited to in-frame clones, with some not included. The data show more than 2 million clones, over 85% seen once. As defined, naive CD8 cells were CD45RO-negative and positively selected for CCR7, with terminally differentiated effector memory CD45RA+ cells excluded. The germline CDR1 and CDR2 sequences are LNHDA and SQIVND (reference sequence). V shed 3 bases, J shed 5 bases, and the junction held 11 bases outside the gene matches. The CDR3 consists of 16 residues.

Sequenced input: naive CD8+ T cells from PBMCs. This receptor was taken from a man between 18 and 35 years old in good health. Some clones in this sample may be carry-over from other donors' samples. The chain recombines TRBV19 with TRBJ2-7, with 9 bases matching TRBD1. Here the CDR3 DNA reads TGTGCCAGTAGTATCGGAACAGGGGGCCTGGTGGACGAGCAGTACTTC. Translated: CASSIGTGGLVDEQYF.